Listed below are T cell receptor beta chains from one sample, sequenced in a study of cytomegalovirus exposure and HLA in healthy donors. Measured with immunoSEQ multiplex PCR; TCRdb has only the in-frame clones, and not every one. The table includes more than 100,000 clones, 60% to 75% detected once. Sequences were obtained from PBMCs. The origin of the receptors is a woman aged 50 to 65 in good health and CMV-seropositive. The CDR3 runs from the conserved cysteine through the conserved F or W. The D gene is left open where the match is weak. Part of the rows lack a size; the others show once, few, many or a class for expanded clones.

TRBJ1-1,TRBV6-1,-,-,TGTGCCAGCAGTTTCTTCAGTGACACTGAAGCTTTCTTT,CASSFFSDTEAFF
TRBJ1-3,TRBV5-1,-,TRBD1,TGCGCCAGCAGCCTCGCTGGACAGGGAGCGTCTGGAAACACCATATATTTT,CASSLAGQGASGNTIYF
TRBJ2-2,TRBV7-6,-,-,TGTGCCAGCAGCTTAGCGCCGGACAGCACCGGGGAGCTGTTTTTT,CASSLAPDSTGELFF
TRBJ2-5,TRBV5-6,-,-,TGTGCCAGCAGCTTGGGGGCAAGAGAGACCCAGTACTTC,CASSLGARETQYF
TRBJ2-5,TRBV9,-,-,TGTGCCAGCAGCGTGACCGGGTGGTACCAAGAGACCCAGTACTTC,CASSVTGWYQETQYF
TRBJ2-1,TRBV14,-,TRBD2,TGTGCCAGCGTACCGGGGCGGGGGGGCTACAATGAGCAGTTCTTC,CASVPGRGGYNEQFF
TRBJ1-4,TRBV2,-,-,TGTGCCAGCAAGGGAGAAGTGGATGAAAAACTGTTTTTT,CASKGEVDEKLFF
TRBJ1-2,TRBV19,-,-,TGTGCCAGTAGTATTTCAGGCCCAAAGGATGGCTACACCTTC,CASSISGPKDGYTF
TRBJ1-5,TRBV2,-,-,TGTGCCAGCAACCGAGGGTTCAGCAATCAGCCCCAGCATTTT,CASNRGFSNQPQHF
TRBJ2-1,TRBV27,-,TRBD2,TGTGCCAGCAGCCAGACTAGCGGGGGGCCTGAGCAGTTCTTC,CASSQTSGGPEQFF
TRBJ1-6,TRBV28,-,-,TGTGCCAGCAGTTTATGGATTGACCGGGACTCCAATTCACCCCTCCACTTT,CASSLWIDRDSNSPLHF
TRBJ1-1,TRBV11-2,-,-,TGTGCCAGCAGCAAGGGACTCGCGAACACTGAAGCTTTCTTT,CASSKGLANTEAFF
TRBJ2-5,TRBV4-2,once,TRBD2,TGTGCCAGCAGCCAAACAGCAGTTGGGGGGGGTCTAGCGGGGGCTCAAGAGACCCAGTACTTC,CASSQTAVGGGLAGAQETQYF
TRBJ2-1,TRBV18,-,TRBD2,TGTGCCAGCTCTCTCCTTCCCCAGCGGGGGGGGTTCAATGAGCAGTTCTTC,CASSLLPQRGGFNEQFF
TRBJ2-7,TRBV11-3,-,-,TGTGCCAGCAGCTTGGACTCCGGGAGTTTCTACGAGCAGTACTTC,CASSLDSGSFYEQYF
TRBJ1-4,TRBV4-3,-,-,TGCGCCAGCAGCCAAGGCACTCTAGGTGAAAAACTGTTTTTT,CASSQGTLGEKLFF
TRBJ1-1,TRBV7-7,-,-,TGTGCTAGCAGCGTAACAACTGAAGCTTTCTTT,CASSVTTEAFF
TRBJ1-1,TRBV11-1,-,-,TGTGCCAGCAGCTTAGAGTGGGCAGCTGAAGCTTTCTTT,CASSLEWAAEAFF
TRBJ1-6,TRBV10-3,-,TRBD1,TGTGCCATCAAGGGACAGGGGGATTCACCCCTCCACTTT,CAIKGQGDSPLHF
TRBJ1-1,TRBV5-1,-,TRBD1,TGCGCCAGCAGCCCAGGACAGGGGAGGGACACTGAAGCTTTCTTT,CASSPGQGRDTEAFF
TRBJ2-2,TRBV27,-,TRBD2,TGTGCCAGCAATTCCTGGACTAGCGGGACCTCAAGGGAGGAGCTGTTTTTT,CASNSWTSGTSREELFF
TRBJ1-2,TRBV2,-,TRBD1,TGTGCCAGCAGTAACAGGGGCGAGTATGGCTACACCTTC,CASSNRGEYGYTF
TRBJ2-2,TRBV5-8,-,TRBD2,TGTGCCAGCAGCTTTAGGGGACTAGCGGCGCTGCCGAACACCGGGGAGCTGTTTTTT,CASSFRGLAALPNTGELFF
TRBJ1-4,TRBV2,once,TRBD1,TGTGCCAGCAGTGGACAGGGGCCAAGTGAAAAACTGTTTTTT,CASSGQGPSEKLFF
TRBJ2-1,TRBV2,-,TRBD1,TGTGCCAGCAGTGAAGCGCGGGGACAGGGGCTCTTC,CASSEARGQGLF
TRBJ2-7,TRBV6-1,-,-,TGTGCCAGCAGAAAAGATATTGCAGGGGATGAGCAGTACTTC,CASRKDIAGDEQYF
TRBJ2-5,TRBV19,few,TRBD1,TGTGCCAGTAGTACGGACAGGGGGGCTCGGGCCCAGTACTTC,CASSTDRGARAQYF
TRBJ2-7,TRBV6-1,-,TRBD2,TGTGCCAGCAGGGCTAGAGGGGAGGGCGAGCAGTACTTC,CASRARGEGEQYF
TRBJ2-5,TRBV7-7,-,TRBD1,TGTGCCAGCAGCTTCGGGACAGAAGAGACCCAGTACTTC,CASSFGTEETQYF
TRBJ2-3,TRBV13,-,TRBD2,TGTGCCAGCACCTACACTAGCGGGGGAGCAGATACGCAGTATTTT,CASTYTSGGADTQYF
TRBJ1-5,TRBV14,few,-,TGTGCCAGCAGCCAAGATCTACTGCAGCCCCAGCATTTT,CASSQDLLQPQHF
TRBJ2-5,TRBV6-5,-,-,TGTGCCAGCAGTTACGCTGGGGCGCGGGAGACCCAGTACTTC,CASSYAGARETQYF
TRBJ2-1,TRBV7-2,-,TRBD2,TGTGCCAGCAGCCTCACTAGCGGGCTGTACAATGAGCAGTTCTTC,CASSLTSGLYNEQFF
TRBJ1-6,TRBV5-8,few,TRBD1,TGTGCCAGTTCGACAGGGGGAAATAATTCACCCCTCCACTTT,CASSTGGNNSPLHF
TRBJ2-3,TRBV5-1,-,-,TGCGCCAGCAGCCCCGCCCAGGGTGTTGGTTTTAGGGATACGCAGTATTTT,CASSPAQGVGFRDTQYF
TRBJ1-5,TRBV6-6,-,-,TGTGCCAGCAGTTACTCGGAGGGGCCCCAGCATTTT,CASSYSEGPQHF
TRBJ2-5,TRBV5-1,-,-,TGCGCCAGCAGCCAGGGGATTTACCAAGAGACCCAGTACTTC,CASSQGIYQETQYF
TRBJ1-1,TRBV7-6,once,TRBD1,TGTGCCAGCAGCCCCCGGACAGGGGAAGCTTTCTTT,CASSPRTGEAFF
TRBJ1-2,TRBV14,-,-,TGTGCCAGCAGCCCGAGCTGGGCGTCGGGGGACTATGGCTACACCTTC,CASSPSWASGDYGYTF
TRBJ1-2,TRBV4-3,-,-,TGCGCCAGCAGCCAAGAACGTCGGACAGGCTACACCTTC,CASSQERRTGYTF
TRBJ1-1,TRBV15,few,TRBD1,TGTGCCACCAGCCCGCGGGACAGAAAAAGCACTGAAGCTTTCTTT,CATSPRDRKSTEAFF
TRBJ1-1,TRBV29-1,-,TRBD1,TGCAGCGTTGCGTCAGCACAGGGGAGGACTGAAGCTTTCTTT,CSVASAQGRTEAFF
TRBJ2-5,TRBV13,few,TRBD2,TGTGCCAGCAGCCCTGGACTAGCGGGGGGACAAGAGACCCAGTACTTC,CASSPGLAGGQETQYF
TRBJ2-7,TRBV2,-,-,TGTGCCAGCAGTTTGCGGCTATACGAGCAGTACTTC,CASSLRLYEQYF
TRBJ1-6,TRBV15,-,TRBD1,TGTGCCACCAGCAGGAGGGGGACAGGAGACTCACCCCTCCACTTT,CATSRRGTGDSPLHF
TRBJ1-1,TRBV7-2,-,-,TGTGCCAGCAGCCCACGGGAGAACACTGAAGCTTTCTTT,CASSPRENTEAFF
TRBJ2-1,TRBV6-5,-,TRBD2,TGTGCCAGCAGTCCCTGGCGGGGGGGAGTCAATGAGCAGTTCTTC,CASSPWRGGVNEQFF
TRBJ1-1,TRBV5-8,-,-,TGTGCCAGCGCCGGAAGACAACGGGGACTCGCTGAAGCTTTCTTT,CASAGRQRGLAEAFF
TRBJ2-5,TRBV5-1,once,TRBD2,TGCGCCAGCAGCTTGACCACTAGCGGGGGGGCTAGGCGAGAGACCCAGTACTTC,CASSLTTSGGARRETQYF
TRBJ2-7,TRBV7-6,-,TRBD1,TGTGCCAGCAGCTTAGGAGGGGGCAACGAGCAGTACTTC,CASSLGGGNEQYF
TRBJ2-1,TRBV11-2,-,-,TGTGCCAGCAGGAGGACTGGCGCCCGGCGAAGCTCCTACAATGAGCAGTTCTTC,CASRRTGARRSSYNEQFF
TRBJ2-2,TRBV10-1,once,TRBD1,TGCGCCAGCACCCGTTCCCCACGTCGGACAGGACGGGCCGGGGAGCTGTTTTTT,CASTRSPRRTGRAGELFF
TRBJ2-2,TRBV18,once,-,TGTGCCAGCTCGGAGAACAGGGCGGGCACCGGGGAGCTGTTTTTT,CASSENRAGTGELFF
TRBJ2-3,TRBV4-1,-,TRBD1,TGCGCCAGCAGCCAGCCGGGACAGGGCAGATATACGCAGTATTTT,CASSQPGQGRYTQYF
TRBJ2-5,TRBV7-9,-,TRBD2,TGTGCCAGCAGTCATCAGGGCTCCCCGCGGGAGCAGTACTTC,CASSHQGSPREQYF